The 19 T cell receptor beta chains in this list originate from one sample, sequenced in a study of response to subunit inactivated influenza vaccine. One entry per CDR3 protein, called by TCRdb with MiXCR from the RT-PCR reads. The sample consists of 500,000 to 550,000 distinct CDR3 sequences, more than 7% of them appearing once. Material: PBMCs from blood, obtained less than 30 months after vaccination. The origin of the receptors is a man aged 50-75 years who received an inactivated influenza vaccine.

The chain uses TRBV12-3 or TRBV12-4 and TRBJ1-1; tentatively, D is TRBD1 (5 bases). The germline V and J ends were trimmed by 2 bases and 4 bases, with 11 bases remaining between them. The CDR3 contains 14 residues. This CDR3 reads CASSLRRGGTEAFF. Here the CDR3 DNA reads TGTGCCAGCAGTTTACGGAGGGGCGGCACTGAAGCTTTCTTT.

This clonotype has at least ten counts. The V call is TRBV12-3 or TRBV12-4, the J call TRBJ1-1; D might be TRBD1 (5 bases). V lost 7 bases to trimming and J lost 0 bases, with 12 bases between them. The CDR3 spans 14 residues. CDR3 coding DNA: TGTGCCAGCAAAGGGGCACTATTGAACACTGAAGCTTTCTTT. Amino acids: CASKGALLNTEAFF.

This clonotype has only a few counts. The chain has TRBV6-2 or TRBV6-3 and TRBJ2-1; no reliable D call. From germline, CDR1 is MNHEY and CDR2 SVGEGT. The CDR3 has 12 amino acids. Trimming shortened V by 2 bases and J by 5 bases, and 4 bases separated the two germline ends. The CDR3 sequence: CASSYPNNEQFF. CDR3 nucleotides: TGTGCCAGCAGTTACCCCAACAATGAGCAGTTCTTC.

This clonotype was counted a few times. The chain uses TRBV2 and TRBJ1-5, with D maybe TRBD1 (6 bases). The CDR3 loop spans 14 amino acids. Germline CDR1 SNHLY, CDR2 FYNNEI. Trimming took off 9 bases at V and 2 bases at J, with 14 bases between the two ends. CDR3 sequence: CASEQGGGNQPQHF. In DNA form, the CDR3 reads TGTGCCAGTGAACAGGGAGGGGGCAATCAGCCCCAGCATTTT.

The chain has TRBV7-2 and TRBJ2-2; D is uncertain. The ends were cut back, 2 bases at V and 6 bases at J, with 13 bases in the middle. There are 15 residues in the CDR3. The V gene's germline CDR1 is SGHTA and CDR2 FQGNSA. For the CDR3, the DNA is TGTGCCAGCAGCTTAATCCGTTTGGGATCCGGGGAGCTGTTTTTT. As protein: CASSLIRLGSGELFF.

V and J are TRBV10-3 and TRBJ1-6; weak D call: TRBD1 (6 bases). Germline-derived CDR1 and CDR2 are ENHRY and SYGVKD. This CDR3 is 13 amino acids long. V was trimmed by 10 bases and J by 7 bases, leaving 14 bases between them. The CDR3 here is CATQTGMNSPLHF. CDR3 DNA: TGTGCCACCCAAACAGGGATGAATTCACCCCTCCACTTT.

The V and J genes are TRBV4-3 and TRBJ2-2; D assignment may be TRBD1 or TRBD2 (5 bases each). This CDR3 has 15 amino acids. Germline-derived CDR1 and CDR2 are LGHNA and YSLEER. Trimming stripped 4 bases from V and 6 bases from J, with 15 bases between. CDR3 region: CASSLIGTPAGELFF. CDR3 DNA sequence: TGCGCCAGCAGCCTAATCGGGACCCCGGCCGGGGAGCTGTTTTTT.

CDR3 coding DNA: TGTGCCACCAGTGATTCTGGGACAGGGTTGGATACGCAGTATTTT. It translates to CATSDSGTGLDTQYF. The chain is built from TRBV24-1 and TRBJ2-3; TRBD1 aligns across 9 bases. Germline lookup yields CDR1 KGHDR and CDR2 SFDVKD. V shed 2 bases and J 6 bases; nucleotides not matched to a gene: 5. There are 15 residues in the CDR3.

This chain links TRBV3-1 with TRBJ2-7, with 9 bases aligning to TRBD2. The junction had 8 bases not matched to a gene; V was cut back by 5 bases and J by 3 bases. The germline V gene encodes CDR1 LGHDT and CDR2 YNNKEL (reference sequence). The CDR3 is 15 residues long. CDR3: CASSEIAGAFYEQYF. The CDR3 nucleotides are TGTGCCAGCAGCGAAATAGCGGGGGCCTTCTACGAGCAGTACTTC.

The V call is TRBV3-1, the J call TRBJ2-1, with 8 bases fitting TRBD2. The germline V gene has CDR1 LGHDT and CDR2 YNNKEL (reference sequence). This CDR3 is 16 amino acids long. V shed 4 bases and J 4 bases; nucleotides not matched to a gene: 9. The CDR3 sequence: CASSPTFAGGYNEQFF. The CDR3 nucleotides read TGTGCCAGCAGCCCAACATTTGCGGGGGGTTACAATGAGCAGTTCTTC.

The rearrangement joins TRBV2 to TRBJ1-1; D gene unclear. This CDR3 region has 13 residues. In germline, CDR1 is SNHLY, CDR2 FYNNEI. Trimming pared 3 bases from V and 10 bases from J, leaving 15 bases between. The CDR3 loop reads CASSDVGSSVAFF. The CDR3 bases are TGTGCCAGCAGTGATGTAGGGTCCAGCGTAGCTTTCTTT.

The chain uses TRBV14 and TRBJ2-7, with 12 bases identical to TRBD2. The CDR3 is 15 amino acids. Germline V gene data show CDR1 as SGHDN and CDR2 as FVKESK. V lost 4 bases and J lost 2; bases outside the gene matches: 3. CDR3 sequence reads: CASSRTSGGPYEQYF. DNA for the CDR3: TGTGCCAGCAGCCGTACTAGCGGGGGGCCCTACGAGCAGTACTTC. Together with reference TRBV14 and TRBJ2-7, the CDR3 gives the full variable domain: EAGVTQFPSHSVIEKGQTVTLRCDPISGHDNLYWYRRVMGKEIKFLLHFVKESKQDESGMPNNRFLAERTGGTYSTLKVQPAELEDSGVYFCASSRTSGGPYEQYFGPGTRLTVT.

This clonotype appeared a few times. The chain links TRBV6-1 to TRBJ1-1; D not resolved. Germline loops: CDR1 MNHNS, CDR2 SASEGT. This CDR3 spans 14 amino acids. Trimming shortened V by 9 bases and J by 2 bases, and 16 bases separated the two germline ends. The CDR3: CASSRTVGNTEAFF. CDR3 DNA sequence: TGTGCCAGTTCCAGAACGGTCGGAAACACTGAAGCTTTCTTT.

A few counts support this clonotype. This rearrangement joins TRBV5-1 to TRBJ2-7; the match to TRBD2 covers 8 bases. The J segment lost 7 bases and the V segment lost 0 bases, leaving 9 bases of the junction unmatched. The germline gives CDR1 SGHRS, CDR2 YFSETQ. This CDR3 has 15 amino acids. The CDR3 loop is CASSLDVAGGREQYF. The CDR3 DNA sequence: TGCGCCAGCAGCTTGGATGTGGCGGGGGGAAGGGAGCAGTACTTC.

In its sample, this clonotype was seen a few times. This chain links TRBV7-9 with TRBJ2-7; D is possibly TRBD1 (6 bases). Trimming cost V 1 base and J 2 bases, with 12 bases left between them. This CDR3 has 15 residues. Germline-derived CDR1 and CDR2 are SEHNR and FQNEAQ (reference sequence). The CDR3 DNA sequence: TGTGCCAGCAGCTTAGAGACAGGCGTCACCTACGAGCAGTACTTC. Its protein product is CASSLETGVTYEQYF.

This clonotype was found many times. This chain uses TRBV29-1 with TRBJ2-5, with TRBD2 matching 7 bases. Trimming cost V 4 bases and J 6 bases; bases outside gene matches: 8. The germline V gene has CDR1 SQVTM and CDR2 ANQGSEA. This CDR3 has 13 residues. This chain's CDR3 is CSVGGGSRKTQYF. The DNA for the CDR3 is TGCAGCGTTGGCGGCGGGAGCCGGAAGACCCAGTACTTC.

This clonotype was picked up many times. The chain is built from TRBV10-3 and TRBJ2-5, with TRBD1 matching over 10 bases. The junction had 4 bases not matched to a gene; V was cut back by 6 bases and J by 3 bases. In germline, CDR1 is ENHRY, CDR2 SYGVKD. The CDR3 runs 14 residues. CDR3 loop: CAISGGTGEETQYF. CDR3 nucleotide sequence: TGTGCCATCAGCGGGGGGACAGGGGAAGAGACCCAGTACTTC.

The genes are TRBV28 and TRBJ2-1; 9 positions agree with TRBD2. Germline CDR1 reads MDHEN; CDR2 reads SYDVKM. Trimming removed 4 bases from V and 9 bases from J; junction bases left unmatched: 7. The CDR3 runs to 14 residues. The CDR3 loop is CASSSGTSRSEQFF. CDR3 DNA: TGTGCCAGCAGTTCCGGGACTAGCAGGAGTGAGCAGTTCTTC.

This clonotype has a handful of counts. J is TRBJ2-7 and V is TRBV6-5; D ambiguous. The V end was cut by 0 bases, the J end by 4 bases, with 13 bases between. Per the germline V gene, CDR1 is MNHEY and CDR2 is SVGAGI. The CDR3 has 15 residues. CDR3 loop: CASSYSAETLYEQYF. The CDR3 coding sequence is TGTGCCAGCAGTTACTCGGCAGAAACACTGTACGAGCAGTACTTC.